The T cell receptor (beta chain) described here comes from a study of shared clonotypes between healthy human individuals. Data came from immunoSEQ multiplex PCR; TCRdb stores just in-frame clones and leaves some out. The table shows more than 900,000 clones, with approximately 80% occurring only once. V lost 1 base and J 6 bases, leaving 7 bases between the germline ends. The germline V gene has CDR1 GTSNPN and CDR2 SVGIG (reference sequence). The CDR3 totals 12 residues. As regards this clone: A far larger clone is a single base away, which makes a read error likely. Other nucleotide sequences in the sample specify the same CDR3.

The receptor's source is a man between 18 and 35 years old in good health. Some clones in this sample may be carry-over from other donors' samples. Sequencing used memory CD4+ T cells from PBMCs. Subset of the sample: CD45RA-negative fraction. V and J are TRBV30 and TRBJ1-5, with D uncertain. The CDR3 protein is CAWSGSSQPQHF. Here the CDR3 DNA reads TGTGCCTGGAGTGGCTCGAGTCAGCCCCAGCATTTT.